The clone carrying this TCR beta chain showed up many times. What it binds is not known. The data are from a study of T cells in Graves' hyperthyroidism and ophthalmopathy. General study findings and limits: Most thyroid-expanded clonotypes above 0.001 were also found in blood.

The ends lost 3 bases at V and 0 bases at J; junction bases unmatched: 7. Germline CDR1 and CDR2: LNHDA and SQIVND (reference sequence). This CDR3 contains 17 residues. Amplification targeted TCR beta CDR3 regions from RNA transcripts. Carried out on the TCR CDR3, a first-round RT-PCR used the HTBI primer set. TCRdb redid the calling of the multiplex PCR reads with MiXCR, one entry per CDR3 protein. The sample records fewer than 750,000 distinct CDR3 sequences, around 45% being singletons. The sequenced sample consisted of peripheral blood or thyroid tissue (not recorded which). V is TRBV19 and J is TRBJ1-5; 8 positions match TRBD1. This TCR derives from a woman aged 18-29 years with Graves' hyperthyroidism. The CDR3, as DNA: TGTGCCAGTAGTATCACCAGGGGGCCCTATAGCAATCAGCCCCAGCATTTT. The encoded protein is CASSITRGPYSNQPQHF.